These 16 T cell receptor beta chains came from one sample sequenced in a study of cytomegalovirus exposure and HLA in healthy donors (dated by TCRdb to the late 2010s). The method behind the library was the immunoSEQ multiplex PCR assay. Here the immuneACCESS table is served through TCRdb, limited to in-frame sequences with V and J called. Missing clones are a known gap in these copies; in checked studies unresolved V genes cover under half, and the rest lacks a known reason. The table for this sample lists more than 150,000 clones; roughly 82% of them were counted only once. Over 5.5% of the sample lies in the top ten. Source material: PBMCs. The receptor source for this set is a man aged 18 to 35 in good health and CMV-seropositive.

The chain combines TRBV9 with TRBJ2-3; the D gene is possibly TRBD2 (5 bases). From germline, CDR1 is SGDLS and CDR2 YYNGEE. This CDR3 has 15 amino acids. V was trimmed by 4 bases and J by 0 bases, leaving 12 bases between them. The CDR3 reads CASSSGGLSTDTQYF. In nucleotides, the CDR3 is TGTGCCAGCAGCTCGGGCGGGTTAAGCACAGATACGCAGTATTTT. Combining the CDR3 with reference TRBV9 and TRBJ2-3 gives the whole variable domain DSGVTQTPKHLITATGQRVTLRCSPRSGDLSVYWYQQSLDQGLQFLIQYYNGEERAKGNILERFSAQQFPDLHSELNLSSLELGDSALYFCASSSGGLSTDTQYFGPGTRLTVL.

The chain recombines TRBV28 with TRBJ1-2, with TRBD1 matching over 7 bases. The CDR3 length is 14 residues. The V segment lost 7 bases and the J segment 0 bases; nucleotides outside the gene matches: 5. In germline, CDR1 is MDHEN, CDR2 SYDVKM. CDR3 DNA: TGTGCCAGCAAAAAGGGGGCGACTAACTATGGCTACACCTTC. Its protein is CASKKGATNYGYTF.

This rearrangement joins TRBV27 to TRBJ2-1, with 8 bases aligning to TRBD2. The J segment lost 0 bases and the V segment lost 2 bases, leaving 3 bases of the junction unmatched. The CDR3 extends over 16 amino acids. Germline CDR1 and CDR2: MNHEY and SMNVEV (reference sequence). This CDR3 reads CASSLPSGSSYNEQFF. In DNA, the CDR3 is TGTGCCAGCAGTTTACCCAGCGGGAGCTCCTACAATGAGCAGTTCTTC.

This chain connects TRBV4-1 to TRBJ2-1; 7 bases align to TRBD2. CDR3 length: 15 amino acids. J lost 8 bases, V lost 0 bases, and 7 bases had no gene match. From germline, CDR1 is MGHRA and CDR2 YSYEKL. This CDR3 reads CASSQEGLVGYEQFF. The CDR3 DNA reads as TGCGCCAGCAGCCAAGAAGGACTAGTCGGCTATGAGCAGTTCTTC.

The genes are TRBV29-1 and TRBJ2-2; weak D call: TRBD1 (6 bases). Trimming took 0 bases from V and 4 from J, leaving 9 bases between them. Per the germline V gene, CDR1 is SQVTM and CDR2 is ANQGSEA. The CDR3 has 14 amino acids. The CDR3 spells CSVEEGAGTGELFF. The CDR3 DNA is TGCAGCGTTGAAGAGGGGGCGGGCACCGGGGAGCTGTTTTTT.

The chain couples TRBV5-6 to TRBJ2-7; no firm D call. Germline V gives CDR1 SGHDT, CDR2 YYEEEE. This CDR3 contains 14 residues. The V end lost 0 bases, the J end lost 1 base, and 8 bases lay between the germline ends. CDR3 sequence reads: CASSLGALSYEQYF. DNA of the CDR3: TGTGCCAGCAGCTTGGGTGCACTGTCCTACGAGCAGTACTTC.

In this sample, this clone turned up a few times. The chain uses TRBV6-1 and TRBJ1-2, with no clear D. The CDR3 contains 18 residues. V lost 4 bases, J lost 4 bases, and 25 bases lay in between. Germline V gene sequence: CDR1 MNHNS, CDR2 SASEGT. CDR3 sequence: CASSASLVSPSSGYGYTF. CDR3 in DNA: TGTGCCAGCAGTGCGTCCTTGGTTAGTCCCTCCTCTGGCTATGGCTACACCTTC.

The genes are TRBV28 and TRBJ2-7; D perhaps matches TRBD1 (5 bases). V lost 8 bases and J 2 bases, leaving 16 bases between the germline ends. The CDR3 runs 14 residues. Germline CDR1 and CDR2: MDHEN and SYDVKM. Here the CDR3 DNA reads TGTGCCAGCTTTCCCCCAGGGAAACCCTACGAGCAGTACTTC. It encodes CASFPPGKPYEQYF.

This chain links TRBV28 with TRBJ1-3; TRBD1 matches 9 bases. Germline V CDR1 and CDR2: MDHEN, SYDVKM. V lost 6 bases, J lost 0 bases, and 0 bases stayed unmatched. There are 14 residues in the CDR3. Here the CDR3 reads CASRTGGSGNTIYF. The CDR3 bases are TGTGCCAGCAGGACAGGGGGCTCTGGAAACACCATATATTTT. The full variable domain, completed using reference TRBV28 and TRBJ1-3, is DVKVTQSSRYLVKRTGEKVFLECVQDMDHENMFWYRQDPGLGLRLIYFSYDVKMKEKGDIPEGYSVSREKKERFSLILESASTNQTSMYLCASRTGGSGNTIYFGEGSWLTVV.

The rearrangement joins TRBV28 to TRBJ1-3; D is unclear. The ends were cut back, 2 bases at V and 0 bases at J, with 14 bases in the middle. The CDR3 spans 17 residues. Germline CDR1 reads MDHEN; CDR2 reads SYDVKM. CDR3 sequence reads: CASSLESEQVSGNTIYF. The CDR3 region has the DNA TGTGCCAGCAGTTTAGAGAGTGAGCAGGTCTCTGGAAACACCATATATTTT.

The chain couples TRBV5-1 to TRBJ2-7; 11 bases agree with TRBD1. The V segment lost 6 bases and the J segment 3 bases; nucleotides outside the gene matches: 5. This CDR3 contains 14 residues. Germline V lookup: CDR1 SGHRS, CDR2 YFSETQ. CDR3 bases: TGCGCCAGCAAACGGACAGGGGGCATCTACGAGCAGTACTTC. It codes for CASKRTGGIYEQYF.

V usage is TRBV7-9 and J usage is TRBJ2-1; D is perhaps TRBD2 (6 bases). The V end lost 6 bases, the J end lost 0 bases, and 18 bases lay between the germline ends. The CDR3 loop spans 17 amino acids. The germline gives CDR1 SEHNR, CDR2 FQNEAQ (reference sequence). The CDR3 spells CASRLSGSRDSYNEQFF. In nucleotides, the CDR3 is TGTGCCAGCAGGTTGTCTGGCTCGCGGGACTCCTACAATGAGCAGTTCTTC.

The chain is built from TRBV4-2 and TRBJ2-3; the match to TRBD1 covers 8 bases. The CDR3 has 15 amino acids. J lost 0 bases, V lost 4 bases, and 3 bases had no gene match. CDR1 is LGHNA, CDR2 YNFKEQ, per germline. DNA of the CDR3: TGTGCCAGCAGCCGGACAGGGTCTAGCACAGATACGCAGTATTTT. As protein: CASSRTGSSTDTQYF.

This sequence joins TRBV6-5 and TRBJ1-1; D possibly corresponds to TRBD1 (5 bases). Germline V gene sequence: CDR1 MNHEY, CDR2 SVGAGI. V was clipped by 6 bases and J by 6 bases, with 14 bases between them. CDR3 length equals 13 residues. The CDR3 sequence: CASRGGKGAEAFF. The CDR3 region has the DNA TGTGCCAGCAGGGGGGGGAAAGGAGCTGAAGCTTTCTTT.

V gene TRBV2 combines with J gene TRBJ2-7; 9 bases map to TRBD1. Germline values: CDR1 SNHLY, CDR2 FYNNEI. This CDR3 comprises 15 residues. J lost 1 base, V lost 4 bases, and 5 bases had no gene match. The DNA of the CDR3 is TGTGCCAGCAGTGGCAGGACAGGGGTTTCCTACGAGCAGTACTTC. Translating it yields CASSGRTGVSYEQYF. Based on the CDR3 plus reference TRBV2 and TRBJ2-7, the full variable domain is EPEVTQTPSHQVTQMGQEVILRCVPISNHLYFYWYRQILGQKVEFLVSFYNNEISEKSEIFDDQFSVERPDGSNFTLKIRSTKLEDSAMYFCASSGRTGVSYEQYFGPGTRLTVT.

V and J are TRBV13 and TRBJ1-3; D is uncertain. Germline V CDR1 and CDR2: PRHDT, FYEKMQ (reference sequence). Trimming removed 6 bases from V and 2 bases from J, with 11 bases in between. The CDR3 spans 14 residues. The CDR3 DNA reads as TGTGCCAGCAGTAACGAGCCGACTGGAAACACCATATATTTT. The encoded protein is CASSNEPTGNTIYF.